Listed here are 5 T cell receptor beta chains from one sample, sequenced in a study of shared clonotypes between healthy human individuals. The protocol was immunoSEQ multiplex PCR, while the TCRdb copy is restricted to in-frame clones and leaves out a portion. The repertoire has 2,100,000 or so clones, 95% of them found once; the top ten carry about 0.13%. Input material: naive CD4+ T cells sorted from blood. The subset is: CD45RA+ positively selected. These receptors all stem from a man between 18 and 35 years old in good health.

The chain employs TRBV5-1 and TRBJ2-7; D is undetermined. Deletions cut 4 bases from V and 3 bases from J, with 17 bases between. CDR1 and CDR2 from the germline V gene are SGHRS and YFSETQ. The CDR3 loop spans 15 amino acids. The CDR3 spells CASSPIYPGHYEQYF. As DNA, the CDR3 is TGCGCCAGCAGCCCGATATACCCCGGCCACTACGAGCAGTACTTC.

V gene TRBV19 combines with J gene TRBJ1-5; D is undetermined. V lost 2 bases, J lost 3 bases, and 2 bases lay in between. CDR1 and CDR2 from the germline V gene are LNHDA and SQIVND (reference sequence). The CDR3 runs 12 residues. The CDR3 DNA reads TGTGCCAGTAGTATATTCAATCAGCCCCAGCATTTT. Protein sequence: CASSIFNQPQHF. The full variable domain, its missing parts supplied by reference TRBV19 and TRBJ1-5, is DGGITQSPKYLFRKEGQNVTLSCEQNLNHDAMYWYRQDPGQGLRLIYYSQIVNDFQKGDIAEGYSVSREKKESFPLTVTSAQKNPTAFYLCASSIFNQPQHFGDGTRLSIL.

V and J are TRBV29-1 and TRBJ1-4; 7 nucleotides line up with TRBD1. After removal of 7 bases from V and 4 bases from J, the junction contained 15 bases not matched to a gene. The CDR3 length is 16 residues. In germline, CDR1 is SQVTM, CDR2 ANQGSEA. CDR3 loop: CSARLTGNAHNEKLFF. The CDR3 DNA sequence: TGCAGCGCCCGTTTGACAGGGAATGCGCATAATGAAAAACTGTTTTTT. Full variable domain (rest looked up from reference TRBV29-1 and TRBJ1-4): SAVISQKPSRDICQRGTSLTIQCQVDSQVTMMFWYRQQPGQSLTLIATANQGSEATYESGFVIDKFPISRPNLTFSTLTVSNMSPEDSSIYLCSARLTGNAHNEKLFFGSGTQLSVL.

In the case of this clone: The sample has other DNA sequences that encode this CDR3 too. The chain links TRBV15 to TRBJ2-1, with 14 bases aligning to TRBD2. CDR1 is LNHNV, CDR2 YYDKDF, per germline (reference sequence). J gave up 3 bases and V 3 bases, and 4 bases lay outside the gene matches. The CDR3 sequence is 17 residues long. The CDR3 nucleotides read TGTGCCACCAGCAGGGGGACTAGCGGGAGTTTCTACAATGAGCAGTTCTTC. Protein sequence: CATSRGTSGSFYNEQFF.

The chain's CDR3 is CASNRPGQFIYNEQFF. For the CDR3, the DNA is TGTGCCAGCAACCGACCGGGACAATTTATTTACAATGAGCAGTTCTTC. The V call is TRBV28, the J call TRBJ2-1, with D possibly being TRBD1 (6 bases). The V end lost 7 bases, the J end lost 4 bases, and 20 bases lay between the germline ends. The CDR3 is 16 amino acids. CDR1 and CDR2 from the germline V gene are MDHEN and SYDVKM.